This TCR beta chain was captured in a study of shared clonotypes between healthy human individuals. The split of CD4+ cells yielded CD45RA+ naive and CD45RA-negative memory subsets. Whole-study findings and limits: The expectation was that sequencing depth would affect clonotype sharing among donors.

Libraries were prepared by immunoSEQ multiplex PCR; TCRdb keeps only in-frame clonotypes and omits some of them. The sample carries under 1,900,000 clones, roughly 98.5% recorded once. As to this clone: What it binds is not known.

This clonotype was sampled from a man aged 30 to 39 in good health. Sequenced material: naive CD4+ T cells sorted from blood. The subset: CD45RA+ positively selected.

The CDR3 DNA sequence: TGTGCCACCAGCAGAGAAATAGTGGGGACTAGCGGGAGGGGGCGGAAGTTCTTC. Translated: CATSREIVGTSGRGRKFF. The chain employs TRBV15 and TRBJ2-1, with 16 bases aligning to TRBD2. The CDR3 is 18 amino acids. Germline CDR1 and CDR2: LNHNV and YYDKDF (reference sequence). V shed 0 bases, J shed 14 bases, and the junction held 13 bases outside the gene matches. Looking up the rest from reference TRBV15 and TRBJ2-1 gives the full variable domain: DAMVIQNPRYQVTQFGKPVTLSCSQTLNHNVMYWYQQKSSQAPKLLFHYYDKDFNNEADTPDNFQSRRPNTSFCFLDIRSPGLGDTAMYLCATSREIVGTSGRGRKFFGPGTRLTVL.